One and the same sample provided the 14 T cell receptor beta chains below, sequenced in a study of blood T cell repertoires in COVID-19. TCRdb keeps only in-frame clones here, not all; method: immunoSEQ multiplex PCR. The data contain roughly 130,000 clones, about 90% of them singletons. Sequenced sample: peripheral blood. These receptors all come from a man aged 55 to 70 with active or convalescent COVID-19.

This chain links TRBV18 with TRBJ1-4; 7 positions agree with TRBD1. The length of the CDR3 is 15 residues. Germline V gives CDR1 KGHSH, CDR2 LQKENI. V gave up 4 bases and J gave up 3 bases; unmatched junction bases: 5. The CDR3 protein is CASSQGAVANEKLFF. The CDR3 DNA sequence: TGTGCCAGCTCACAGGGGGCAGTAGCTAATGAAAAACTGTTTTTT.

DNA for the CDR3: TGTGCCAGCAGTTTATTCCCCGGGGGTGGAGGCAATCAGCCCCAGCATTTT. It yields the protein CASSLFPGGGGNQPQHF. J is TRBJ1-5 and V is TRBV28; maybe TRBD1 (5 bases). V was clipped by 1 base and J by 2 bases, with 15 bases between them. Per the germline V gene, CDR1 is MDHEN and CDR2 is SYDVKM. The CDR3 spans 17 residues.

The gene calls are TRBV30 and TRBJ2-3; D is uncertain. The CDR3 runs to 12 residues. The germline CDR1 and CDR2 sequences are GTSNPN and SVGIG (reference sequence). Trimming shortened V by 7 bases and J by 1 base, and 9 bases separated the two germline ends. This chain's CDR3 is CAYHGGTDTQYF. The DNA of the CDR3 is TGTGCCTACCACGGTGGCACAGATACGCAGTATTTT.

The chain has TRBV6-5 and TRBJ1-5; perhaps TRBD1 as D (5 bases). Germline values: CDR1 MNHEY, CDR2 SVGAGI. Between the trimmed V and J ends, which lost 5 bases and 4 bases, there was a span of 12 bases. The CDR3 loop spans 14 amino acids. As DNA, the CDR3 is TGTGCCAGCAGTCGTGACAGTCGGAATCAGCCCCAGCATTTT. Amino acid sequence: CASSRDSRNQPQHF.

V gene TRBV5-4 combines with J gene TRBJ2-3, with 10 bases matching TRBD2. Trimming took 3 bases from V and 2 from J; bases not matched to a gene: 6. Per germline, CDR1 SGHNT and CDR2 YYREEE (reference sequence). The CDR3 is made up of 16 amino acids. The CDR3 spells CASSSYLAGVTDTQYF. The CDR3 DNA reads TGTGCCAGCAGCTCCTACCTAGCGGGGGTCACAGATACGCAGTATTTT.

This sequence joins TRBV5-1 and TRBJ2-7, with TRBD1 identical over 10 bases. This CDR3 is 15 amino acids long. J was trimmed by 3 bases and V by 0 bases; bases with no gene match: 3. CDR1 is SGHRS and CDR2 is YFSETQ in the germline V gene. The CDR3 reads CASSLGGTGDYEQYF. The CDR3, as DNA: TGCGCCAGCAGCTTGGGAGGGACAGGGGACTACGAGCAGTACTTC.

With regard to this clone: Additional DNA sequences in this sample encode the identical CDR3. The V call is TRBV6-5, the J call TRBJ1-5; D remains ambiguous. There are 15 residues in the CDR3. Germline values: CDR1 MNHEY, CDR2 SVGAGI. Deletions cut 0 bases from V and 1 base from J, with 7 bases between. CDR3 sequence reads: CASSYSSQSNQPQHF. The CDR3 DNA is TGTGCCAGCAGTTACTCGTCCCAGAGCAATCAGCCCCAGCATTTT.

The chain carries TRBV24-1 and TRBJ2-5, with D possibly TRBD1 on 5 matching bases. With 7 bases removed from V and 2 bases from J, the gap between germline ends came to 10 bases. The CDR3 totals 13 residues. Looked up from germline, CDR1 is KGHDR and CDR2 is SFDVKD. CDR3 nucleotides: TGTGCCACCAGCCAGGGTTGGCAAGAGACCCAGTACTTC. Its translation is CATSQGWQETQYF.

CDR3 in amino acids: CASSLRTGRTDTQYF. CDR3 coding DNA: TGTGCCAGCAGCTTACGGACAGGGAGGACAGATACGCAGTATTTT. The genes are TRBV7-2 and TRBJ2-3, with TRBD1 identical over 8 bases. CDR1 is SGHTA and CDR2 is FQGNSA in the germline V gene. The CDR3 covers 15 residues. The V gene end was trimmed by 2 bases and the J gene end by 3 bases; junction bases not matched to a gene: 4.

Remarks on this clone: At one of its ends the junction is not consistent with the germline gene, which may arise from a read error. The chain uses TRBV7-7 and TRBJ2-1, with 12 bases matching TRBD2. In germline, CDR1 is SSHAT, CDR2 FNYEAQ (reference sequence). CDR3 length: 19 residues. CDR3 bases: TGTGCTAGCAGCTTAGGAGAGACTAGCGGGAGACAGGGATACAATGAGCAGTTCTTC. Protein product: CASSLGETSGRQGYNEQFF. Using reference TRBV7-7 and TRBJ2-1 for the parts outside the CDR3, the full variable domain is GAGVSQSPRYKVTKRGQDVTLRCDPISSHATLYWYQQALGQGPEFLTYFNYEAQPDKSGLPSDRFSAERPEGSISTLTIQRTEQRDSAMYRCASSLGETSGRQGYNEQFFGPGTRLTVL.

This rearrangement joins TRBV28 to TRBJ1-3, with D uncertain. The V end was cut by 5 bases, the J end by 0 bases, with 11 bases between. This CDR3 is built from 15 residues. Germline loops: CDR1 MDHEN, CDR2 SYDVKM. CDR3 in DNA: TGTGCCAGCAGTACACAGCTTTTCTCTGGAAACACCATATATTTT. It yields the protein CASSTQLFSGNTIYF.

The rearrangement links TRBV11-3 to TRBJ2-7; TRBD1 agrees at 8 bases. Germline lookup yields CDR1 SGHNT and CDR2 YENEEA. J gave up 0 bases and V 2 bases, and 3 bases lay outside the gene matches. The CDR3 is 15 amino acids. The CDR3 here is CASSLRTGSSYEQYF. CDR3 sequence (DNA): TGTGCCAGCAGCTTAAGGACAGGGTCCTCCTACGAGCAGTACTTC.

The genes are TRBV9 and TRBJ2-1, with D possibly TRBD1 on 5 matching bases. Trimming pared 3 bases from V and 0 bases from J, leaving 10 bases between. This CDR3 is built from 15 residues. The germline V gene encodes CDR1 SGDLS and CDR2 YYNGEE. The CDR3 nucleotides read TGTGCCAGCAGCGAGGGCCAGGGCTCCTACAATGAGCAGTTCTTC. Amino acids: CASSEGQGSYNEQFF.

This clone was seen a single time. The chain is built from TRBV28 and TRBJ2-7; TRBD2 agrees at 11 bases. With V trimmed by 5 bases and J by 3 bases, 6 bases remained unmatched. The CDR3 contains 15 residues. Germline V lookup: CDR1 MDHEN, CDR2 SYDVKM. The CDR3 DNA is TGTGCCAGCAGTGGCGAGGGACTAGCGGTCTACGAGCAGTACTTC. This codes for CASSGEGLAVYEQYF.